This entry lists 25 T cell receptor beta chains sequenced from one sample in a study of blood T cell repertoires in COVID-19. The table came from immunoSEQ multiplex PCR; TCRdb's copy has only in-frame clones and leaves some out. The data contain under 130,000 clones, roughly 82% of them seen just once; the ten biggest clones take up about 11%. The sequenced material came from peripheral blood. These receptors were collected from a human donor in a cohort sampled during active COVID-19.

This clone was recorded a few times. The chain has TRBV3-1 (or the pseudogene TRBV3-2) and TRBJ1-6; TRBD1 aligns across 9 bases. The length of the CDR3 is 17 residues. Germline trimming cut 3 bases from V and 15 bases from J; bases unmatched to any gene: 18. The V gene's germline CDR1 is LGHDT and CDR2 YNNKEL (reference sequence). CDR3 nucleotide sequence: TGTGCCAGCAGCCATCCAAGTCCGGGACAGGGACTACTTCACCTCCACTTT. It specifies CASSHPSPGQGLLHLHF.

The gene calls are TRBV10-3 and TRBJ1-1; 10 nucleotides match TRBD1. The V gene's germline CDR1 is ENHRY and CDR2 SYGVKD. There are 14 residues in the CDR3. V dropped 6 bases and J dropped 3; count of bases not matched to a gene: 4. The CDR3 sequence: CAIRTGQGDTEAFF. CDR3 bases: TGTGCCATCAGAACTGGACAGGGGGACACTGAAGCTTTCTTT.

The chain links TRBV10-1 to TRBJ2-5, with 7 bases aligning to TRBD2. J was trimmed by 9 bases and V by 2 bases; bases with no gene match: 12. The CDR3 totals 15 residues. Germline lookup yields CDR1 WNHNN and CDR2 SYGVQD (reference sequence). CDR3 in amino acids: CASSEAGGGLGSQYF. CDR3 nucleotide sequence: TGCGCCAGCAGTGAGGCGGGCGGGGGTCTCGGGTCCCAGTACTTC.

For the CDR3, the DNA is TGTGCCAGCAGTCCGCTAAGGGGAGGAAGGACTGAAGCTTTCTTT. Translated: CASSPLRGGRTEAFF. The chain combines TRBV25-1 with TRBJ1-1, with a possible D match to TRBD1 (5 bases). Germline V gene data show CDR1 as MGHDK and CDR2 as SYGVNS. The CDR3 spans 15 residues. V was trimmed by 5 bases and J by 5 bases, leaving 18 bases between them.

The V gene is TRBV4-2, the J gene TRBJ1-2, with 8 bases identical to TRBD1. The CDR3 contains 14 residues. V lost 4 bases and J lost 7; bases outside the gene matches: 8. CDR1 LGHNA and CDR2 YNFKEQ come from the germline V gene. The CDR3 loop reads CASSRLQGDVGYTF. The CDR3 nucleotides read TGTGCCAGCAGCCGATTACAGGGGGATGTTGGCTACACCTTC.

This clone was seen just once. V and J are TRBV5-6 and TRBJ1-3, with TRBD1 matching over 7 bases. With V trimmed by 3 bases and J by 8 bases, 5 bases remained unmatched. The V gene's germline CDR1 is SGHDT and CDR2 YYEEEE. CDR3 length equals 13 residues. CDR3 loop: CASSYRQGHTIYF. The CDR3 DNA is TGTGCCAGCAGCTATAGACAGGGACACACCATATATTTT.

V is TRBV9 and J is TRBJ2-7; TRBD1 matches 9 bases. This CDR3 has 15 residues. V trimming: 3 bases; J trimming: 4 bases; junction bases outside the gene matches: 8. The germline V gene has CDR1 SGDLS and CDR2 YYNGEE. The CDR3 is CASSARTGVSYEQYF. The CDR3 bases are TGTGCCAGCAGCGCCCGGACAGGGGTTTCGTACGAGCAGTACTTC.

Points on this clone: This could be a read error, since a much larger clone is one nucleotide away. V and J are TRBV7-2 and TRBJ1-1; weak D call: TRBD1 (6 bases). CDR3 length: 12 residues. Per germline, CDR1 SGHTA and CDR2 FQGNSA. V lost 6 bases and J 1 base, leaving 6 bases between the germline ends. The CDR3 loop reads CASRQGNTEAFF. As DNA, the CDR3 is TGTGCCAGCAGACAGGGGAACACTGAAGCTTTCTTT.

This clone was seen a few times. The rearrangement links TRBV4-2 to TRBJ2-1; TRBD2 matches at 10 bases. There are 18 residues in the CDR3. The germline gives CDR1 LGHNA, CDR2 YNFKEQ. V lost 4 bases, J lost 6 bases, and 15 bases stayed unmatched. The CDR3 DNA follows: TGTGCCAGCAGCCCTTTAGGGAGCGGGGGGGACCGGGTCAATGAGCAGTTCTTC. It encodes CASSPLGSGGDRVNEQFF.

The chain links TRBV5-1 to TRBJ1-6, with 10 bases identical to TRBD1. Germline CDR1 is SGHRS and CDR2 is YFSETQ. The CDR3 length is 18 residues. V lost 2 bases to trimming and J lost 5 bases; unmatched junction nucleotides: 10. In DNA form, the CDR3 reads TGCGCCAGCAGCTTCCCGGGACAGGGGATTAAAAATAATTCACCCCTCCACTTT. It is translated as CASSFPGQGIKNNSPLHF.

This clone appeared a few times. The gene calls are TRBV3-1 (or the pseudogene TRBV3-2) and TRBJ2-5, with D maybe TRBD1 (5 bases). Deletions cut 3 bases from V and 9 bases from J, with 14 bases between. Germline V lookup: CDR1 LGHDT, CDR2 YNNKEL (reference sequence). The CDR3 is 13 amino acids. CDR3 residues: CASSHALSRAQYF. As DNA, the CDR3 is TGTGCCAGCAGCCACGCTCTCTCCAGGGCCCAGTACTTC.

This chain connects TRBV6-1 to TRBJ2-5; D not resolved. The CDR3 is 16 residues long. Germline V gene data show CDR1 as MNHNS and CDR2 as SASEGT. V was trimmed by 3 bases and J by 3 bases, leaving 17 bases between them. The CDR3 DNA sequence: TGTGCCAGCAGTGACCCCGGTGGAGTGAAAAAAGAGACCCAGTACTTC. Translated, it gives CASSDPGGVKKETQYF.

The V call is TRBV18, the J call TRBJ2-3; 8 bases agree with TRBD2. The CDR3 covers 17 residues. Germline trimming cut 2 bases from V and 2 bases from J; bases unmatched to any gene: 9. The germline CDR1 and CDR2 sequences are KGHSH and LQKENI. The CDR3 loop is CASSPVVGGGNTDTQYF. The CDR3 DNA reads TGTGCCAGCTCACCAGTGGTTGGCGGGGGGAACACAGATACGCAGTATTTT.

The rearrangement joins TRBV7-9 to TRBJ2-7, with 9 bases that match TRBD1. CDR1 is SEHNR and CDR2 is FQNEAQ in the germline V gene (reference sequence). V was clipped by 4 bases and J by 3 bases; unmatched bases: 4. The CDR3 contains 14 residues. The DNA of the CDR3 is TGTGCCAGCAGCTCAGGGACAGGGAACTACGAGCAGTACTTC. Its translation is CASSSGTGNYEQYF.

The chain employs TRBV5-8 and TRBJ2-7, with 8 bases aligning to TRBD1. Germline V gene data show CDR1 as SGHTS and CDR2 as YDEGEE. The CDR3 has 17 amino acids. V lost 0 bases to trimming and J lost 0 bases; unmatched junction nucleotides: 8. CDR3 coding DNA: TGTGCCAGCAGCTTGGTCTTAGGACAGGGAGCCTCCTACGAGCAGTACTTC. Its translation: CASSLVLGQGASYEQYF.

The V and J genes are TRBV11-2 and TRBJ1-3, with D hard to call. Trimming left V 5 bases short and J 0 bases short, with 2 bases between. Germline lookup yields CDR1 SGHAT and CDR2 FQNNGV. CDR3 length: 12 residues. The CDR3 reads CASSHSGNTIYF. In DNA, the CDR3 is TGTGCCAGCAGCCACTCTGGAAACACCATATATTTT.

This clone was detected a few times. The chain recombines TRBV5-1 with TRBJ2-1; 16 bases agree with TRBD2. Trimming removed 4 bases from V and 4 bases from J; junction bases left unmatched: 11. The CDR3 covers 19 residues. CDR1 and CDR2 from the germline V gene are SGHRS and YFSETQ. The CDR3 sequence: CASSPGLAGGSWVYNEQFF. The DNA for the CDR3 is TGCGCCAGCAGCCCGGGACTAGCGGGGGGGTCTTGGGTTTACAATGAGCAGTTCTTC. Complete variable domain (other parts from reference TRBV5-1 and TRBJ2-1): KAGVTQTPRYLIKTRGQQVTLSCSPISGHRSVSWYQQTPGQGLQFLFEYFSETQRNKGNFPGRFSGRQFSNSRSEMNVSTLELGDSALYLCASSPGLAGGSWVYNEQFFGPGTRLTVL.

This chain joins TRBV3-1 (or the pseudogene TRBV3-2) and TRBJ2-3, with 7 bases identical to TRBD2. V shed 4 bases and J 8 bases; nucleotides not matched to a gene: 9. The CDR3 length is 14 residues. Germline V gene lookup returns CDR1 LGHDT and CDR2 YNNKEL (reference sequence). This chain's CDR3 is CASSPLRGGGTQYF. CDR3 DNA sequence: TGTGCCAGCAGCCCTTTGCGTGGCGGGGGTACGCAGTATTTT.

This rearrangement joins TRBV4-1 to TRBJ1-1, with D possibly TRBD1 on 5 matching bases. CDR1 MGHRA and CDR2 YSYEKL come from the germline V gene. CDR3 length: 14 amino acids. Between the trimmed V and J ends, which lost 0 bases and 8 bases, there was a span of 13 bases. The DNA of the CDR3 is TGCGCCAGCAGCCAAGATTCGCGGGGCCCCGAAGCTTTCTTT. Its protein product is CASSQDSRGPEAFF.

In its sample, this clone was seen a few times. The chain employs TRBV28 and TRBJ1-1; possibly TRBD1 for D (6 bases). This CDR3 is 14 amino acids long. Germline-derived CDR1 and CDR2 are MDHEN and SYDVKM. V dropped 3 bases and J dropped 2 bases, with 10 bases sitting between them. The chain's CDR3 is CASSLAGVNTEAFF. CDR3 DNA sequence: TGTGCCAGCAGTTTGGCAGGGGTAAACACTGAAGCTTTCTTT.

The gene calls are TRBV12-3 or TRBV12-4 and TRBJ2-7; 12 nucleotides line up with TRBD2. The CDR3 totals 13 residues. V gave up 8 bases and J gave up 3 bases; unmatched junction bases: 2. CDR3 loop: CASRTSGVYEQYF. The CDR3 DNA sequence: TGTGCCAGCCGGACTAGCGGGGTCTACGAGCAGTACTTC.

The V gene is TRBV10-1, the J gene TRBJ2-3, with 10 positions matching TRBD1. The CDR3 is 15 residues long. After removal of 6 bases from V and 4 bases from J, the junction contained 7 bases not matched to a gene. Germline V lookup: CDR1 WNHNN, CDR2 SYGVQD (reference sequence). In nucleotides, the CDR3 is TGCGCCAGCAGCCGGGACAGGGGAATGGCAGATACGCAGTATTTT. This sequence encodes CASSRDRGMADTQYF.

This clone came up a few times. This chain links TRBV5-1 with TRBJ1-1; no clear D gene. Per germline, CDR1 SGHRS and CDR2 YFSETQ. This CDR3 region has 13 residues. V was trimmed by 4 bases and J by 4 bases, leaving 11 bases between them. CDR3 nucleotides: TGCGCCAGCAGCGCAGACGGGTTCACTGAAGCTTTCTTT. This codes for CASSADGFTEAFF.

This rearrangement joins TRBV27 to TRBJ1-3; possibly TRBD1 for D (5 bases). Germline V CDR1 and CDR2: MNHEY, SMNVEV (reference sequence). With 0 bases removed from V and 2 bases from J, the gap between germline ends came to 11 bases. The CDR3 totals 16 residues. The CDR3 DNA is TGTGCCAGCAGTTTATCGTTTGGGGGGGCTGGAAACACCATATATTTT. The encoded protein is CASSLSFGGAGNTIYF.

DNA for the CDR3: TGTGCCAGCAGTGAACAGACATTAGCCAAAAACATTCAGTACTTC. Amino acid sequence: CASSEQTLAKNIQYF. V and J are TRBV2 and TRBJ2-4; D unresolved. CDR1 SNHLY and CDR2 FYNNEI come from the germline V gene. The CDR3 is 15 residues long. Trimming left V 2 bases short and J 0 bases short, with 8 bases between. The entire variable domain, with the rest obtained from reference TRBV2 and TRBJ2-4, is as follows: EPEVTQTPSHQVTQMGQEVILRCVPISNHLYFYWYRQILGQKVEFLVSFYNNEISEKSEIFDDQFSVERPDGSNFTLKIRSTKLEDSAMYFCASSEQTLAKNIQYFGAGTRLSVL.